Included here is one T cell receptor (beta chain) sequence, with context. The antigen is undetermined. The entry originates in a study of cytomegalovirus exposure and HLA in healthy donors. General study points: In a later analysis, most CMV-associated TCR beta chains appeared HLA-restricted. There was a cluster of highly shared sequence variants that was likely a sequencing artifact.

Primers: 60 Vbeta forward and 13 Jbeta reverse. Generated by immunoSEQ multiplex PCR, the TCRdb table keeps only in-frame clones and is missing some. The sample consists of 200,000 to 300,000 clones, roughly four fifths of them appearing once. Germline V lookup: CDR1 SGHTA, CDR2 FQGNSA. The trim removed 3 bases at V and 6 bases at J, leaving 5 bases unmatched. The CDR3 has 15 residues. The TCR originated in a woman aged 40 to 50 in good health and CMV-seropositive. The sample comprised PBMCs. The rearrangement joins TRBV7-2 to TRBJ2-1; 10 nucleotides line up with TRBD2. CDR3 coding DNA: TGTGCCAGCAGCTTCGGGGCTAGCGGGAGCAATGAGCAGTTCTTC. This codes for CASSFGASGSNEQFF.